What follows are 21 T cell receptor beta chains derived from one specimen sequenced in a study of T cells expressing NK-cell markers. TCRdb reanalyzed the 5' RACE reads and collapses them to one entry per CDR3 protein, without DNA. The listing records about 180,000 distinct CDR3 sequences. Sequenced sample: blood T cells: a sorted CD56 or NKG2C T cell subset, CD4+ or CD8+ T cells, or bulk PBMC T cells (not recorded which). All receptors come from a man aged 18-75 years in good health.

This sequence joins TRBV19 and TRBJ2-7. The CDR3 is 14 amino acids. From germline, CDR1 is LNHDA and CDR2 SQIVND (reference sequence). CDR3 sequence reads: CASSPTDISYEQYF.

The genes are TRBV3-1 and TRBJ2-6; absent DNA, TCRdb's TRBD1 call cannot be checked. The CDR3 contains 17 residues. Germline loops: CDR1 LGHDT, CDR2 YNNKEL (reference sequence). CDR3: CASSPQGWMSGANVLTF.

The chain has TRBV15 and TRBJ2-1; TCRdb's D gene call, TRBD1, goes unchecked for lack of DNA. This CDR3 has 15 amino acids. Per germline, CDR1 LNHNV and CDR2 YYDKDF (reference sequence). The CDR3 is CATSGPGVPYNEQFF.

The chain employs TRBV12-3 or TRBV12-4 and TRBJ2-1; TCRdb's D call, TRBD2, is unchecked because there is no DNA. The length of the CDR3 is 15 residues. The CDR3 is CASRILAGDYNEQFF.

This chain links TRBV6-1 with TRBJ1-2; the D call from TCRdb, TRBD1, cannot be confirmed without DNA. Germline-derived CDR1 and CDR2 are MNHNS and SASEGT. The CDR3 totals 16 residues. CDR3 sequence: CASSEVSRGLNYGYTF.

The V gene is TRBV5-6, the J gene TRBJ2-1; the D call from TCRdb, TRBD1, cannot be confirmed without DNA. The CDR3 has 14 amino acids. Looked up from germline, CDR1 is SGHDT and CDR2 is YYEEEE. The CDR3: CASRQVGAYNEQFF.

The chain joins TRBV15 to TRBJ1-2; TCRdb designates TRBD1, a call that cannot be tested without DNA. The germline V gene has CDR1 LNHNV and CDR2 YYDKDF (reference sequence). The CDR3 consists of 15 residues. The chain's CDR3 is CATSRGEGWGEGYTF.

The chain joins TRBV11-2 to TRBJ1-1. This CDR3 region has 14 residues. Per germline, CDR1 SGHAT and CDR2 FQNNGV. The CDR3 sequence: CASSLGGGRAEAFF. Full variable domain (rest looked up from reference TRBV11-2 and TRBJ1-1): EAGVAQSPRYKIIEKRQSVAFWCNPISGHATLYWYQQILGQGPKLLIQFQNNGVVDDSQLPKDRFSAERLKGVDSTLKIQPAKLEDSAVYLCASSLGGGRAEAFFGQGTRLTVV.

V and J are TRBV4-1 and TRBJ2-5. The CDR3 is made up of 13 amino acids. In germline, CDR1 is MGHRA, CDR2 YSYEKL. The CDR3: CASSHLRQETQYF.

The rearrangement uses TRBV2 and TRBJ1-4. The CDR3 totals 11 residues. Germline V gene lookup returns CDR1 SNHLY and CDR2 FYNNEI. CDR3 residues: CASKTNEKLFF.

The chain combines TRBV7-9 with TRBJ2-2; TCRdb outputs TRBD1, but without DNA this stays unchecked. The length of the CDR3 is 16 residues. Germline V gene sequence: CDR1 SEHNR, CDR2 FQNEAQ (reference sequence). This CDR3 reads CASLPGTPITTGELFF.

This chain links TRBV27 with TRBJ1-1; TCRdb's assignment of TRBD1 cannot be checked, as there is no DNA. CDR1 MNHEY and CDR2 SMNVEV come from the germline V gene (reference sequence). The CDR3 contains 15 residues. The CDR3: CASSLTGGPNTEAFF.

The rearrangement links TRBV20-1 to TRBJ2-3; with no DNA, the TCRdb D assignment of TRBD1 cannot be verified. CDR1 is DFQATT, CDR2 SNEGSKA, per germline (reference sequence). The CDR3 has 14 amino acids. CDR3 sequence reads: CSASPGLAADTQYF.

The chain recombines TRBV11-3 with TRBJ2-1. The CDR3 spans 13 residues. Germline loops: CDR1 SGHNT, CDR2 YENEEA. The CDR3: CASSFGRGDEQFF.

The gene calls are TRBV5-5 and TRBJ2-7; the D call from TCRdb, TRBD1, cannot be confirmed without DNA. This CDR3 is 15 amino acids long. Germline V CDR1 and CDR2: SGHKS, YYEKEE (reference sequence). The CDR3: CASSLEGAYSYEQYF.

The chain is built from TRBV5-8 and TRBJ2-7. The germline V gene has CDR1 SGHTS and CDR2 YDEGEE. The CDR3 runs to 11 residues. This CDR3 is CASRKAYEQYF.

This chain connects TRBV5-6 to TRBJ1-1. Germline lookup yields CDR1 SGHDT and CDR2 YYEEEE. The CDR3 runs 15 residues. The CDR3 here is CASSLGAGTGTEAFF.

The CDR3: CASRWSGGEETQYF. The chain couples TRBV2 to TRBJ2-5; TCRdb gives TRBD1 as the D gene, but with no DNA this cannot be confirmed. CDR1 and CDR2 from the germline V gene are SNHLY and FYNNEI. CDR3 size: 14 residues.

The chain joins TRBV11-2 to TRBJ2-1; the TRBD2 assignment by TCRdb is unverifiable without DNA. Looked up from germline, CDR1 is SGHAT and CDR2 is FQNNGV. The CDR3 length is 16 residues. CDR3 sequence: CASSLAGADSYNEQFF.

The CDR3 here is CASSPKGSGLHGYTF. This chain links TRBV5-1 with TRBJ1-2. The CDR3 runs to 15 residues. The germline V gene has CDR1 SGHRS and CDR2 YFSETQ.

The rearrangement links TRBV7-9 to TRBJ1-4. Germline V CDR1 and CDR2: SEHNR, FQNEAQ (reference sequence). The CDR3 has 16 amino acids. The CDR3 loop is CASSLVPSRNREKLFF.